The 8 T cell receptor beta chains below come from one sample, sequenced in a study of T cells expressing NK-cell markers. TCRdb reanalyzed the 5' RACE reads and collapses them to one entry per CDR3 protein, without DNA. This specimen shows a few hundred thousand distinct CDR3 sequences; the ten leading clones hold around 1.4%. Sequencing used blood T cells: a sorted CD56 or NKG2C T cell subset, CD4+ or CD8+ T cells, or bulk PBMC T cells (not recorded which). The origin of the receptors is a woman between 50 and 59 years old in good health.

The V gene is TRBV20-1, the J gene TRBJ2-1; TCRdb calls TRBD2, which cannot be checked without DNA. This CDR3 region has 15 residues. The V gene's germline CDR1 is DFQATT and CDR2 SNEGSKA (reference sequence). The chain's CDR3 is CSATLAGTEMGEQFF.

The rearrangement uses TRBV24-1 and TRBJ2-3. The CDR3 contains 14 residues. Germline lookup yields CDR1 KGHDR and CDR2 SFDVKD. CDR3 amino acids: CATSVGVVADTQYF.

The chain is built from TRBV6-6 and TRBJ1-6. The CDR3 is 15 residues long. Germline loops: CDR1 MNHNY, CDR2 SVGAGI (reference sequence). CDR3 amino acids: CASSYGSAKASPLHF.

V usage is TRBV2 and J usage is TRBJ2-1; the TRBD1 assignment by TCRdb is unverifiable without DNA. The CDR3 consists of 12 residues. The germline CDR1 and CDR2 sequences are SNHLY and FYNNEI. The chain's CDR3 is CASSEGGYEQFF.

The genes are TRBV6-6 and TRBJ2-5; TCRdb's D gene call, TRBD2, goes unchecked for lack of DNA. The CDR3 loop spans 18 amino acids. The V gene's germline CDR1 is MNHNY and CDR2 SVGAGI (reference sequence). CDR3 protein: CASSYSLAGGRKEETQYF.

This rearrangement joins TRBV9 to TRBJ2-6; TCRdb's D call, TRBD2, is unchecked because there is no DNA. CDR1 and CDR2 (germline): SGDLS, YYNGEE. The CDR3 has 15 amino acids. The CDR3 reads CASRRGLSGANVLTF.

V and J are TRBV7-3 and TRBJ2-1; the D call from TCRdb, TRBD2, cannot be confirmed without DNA. The CDR3 sequence is 14 residues long. Germline V lookup: CDR1 SGHTA, CDR2 FQGTGA. This chain's CDR3 is CASSLPGTFKEQFF.

The genes are TRBV5-1 and TRBJ1-1; with no DNA, the TCRdb D assignment of TRBD1 cannot be verified. In germline, CDR1 is SGHRS, CDR2 YFSETQ. The CDR3 runs 13 residues. CDR3 amino acids: CASATGGYTEAFF.